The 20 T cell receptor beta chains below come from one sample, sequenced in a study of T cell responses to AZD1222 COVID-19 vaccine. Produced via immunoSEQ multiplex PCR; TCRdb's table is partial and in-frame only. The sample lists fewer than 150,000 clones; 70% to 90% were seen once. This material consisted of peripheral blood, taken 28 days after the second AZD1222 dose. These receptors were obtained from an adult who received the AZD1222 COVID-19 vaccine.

In DNA form, the CDR3 reads TGTGCCAGCAGTTCCACAGGGGGTTACTATGGCTACACCTTC. As protein: CASSSTGGYYGYTF. V and J are TRBV27 and TRBJ1-2; TRBD1 aligns across 8 bases. The CDR3 loop spans 14 amino acids. The germline CDR1 and CDR2 sequences are MNHEY and SMNVEV (reference sequence). The V segment lost 4 bases and the J segment 3 bases; nucleotides outside the gene matches: 4.

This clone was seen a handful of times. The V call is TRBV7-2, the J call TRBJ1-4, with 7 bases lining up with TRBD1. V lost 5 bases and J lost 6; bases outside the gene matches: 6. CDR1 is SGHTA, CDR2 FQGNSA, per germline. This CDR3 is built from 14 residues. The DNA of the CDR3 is TGTGCCAGCAGCCCCAGGGGGGGTGATGAAAAACTGTTTTTT. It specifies CASSPRGGDEKLFF.

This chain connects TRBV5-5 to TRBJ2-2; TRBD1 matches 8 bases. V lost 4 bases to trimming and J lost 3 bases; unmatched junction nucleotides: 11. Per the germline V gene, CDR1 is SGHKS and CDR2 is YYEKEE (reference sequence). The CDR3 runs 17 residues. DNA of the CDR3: TGTGCCAGCAGCCCCGGGGCGGGGACAGGAGACACCGGGGAGCTGTTTTTT. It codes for CASSPGAGTGDTGELFF.

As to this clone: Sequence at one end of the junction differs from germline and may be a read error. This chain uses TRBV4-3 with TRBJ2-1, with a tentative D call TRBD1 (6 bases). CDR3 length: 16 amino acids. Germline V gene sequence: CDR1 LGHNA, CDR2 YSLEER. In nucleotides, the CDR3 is TGCGCCAGCAGGCAAGGGGGAATTAGCTCCTACAATGAGCAGTTCTTC. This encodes CASRQGGISSYNEQFF.

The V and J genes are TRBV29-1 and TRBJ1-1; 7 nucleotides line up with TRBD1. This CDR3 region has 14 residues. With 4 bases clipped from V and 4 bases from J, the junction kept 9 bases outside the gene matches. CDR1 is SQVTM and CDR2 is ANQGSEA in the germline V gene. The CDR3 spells CSVVTGVEGTEAFF. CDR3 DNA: TGCAGCGTTGTCACAGGGGTAGAAGGCACTGAAGCTTTCTTT.

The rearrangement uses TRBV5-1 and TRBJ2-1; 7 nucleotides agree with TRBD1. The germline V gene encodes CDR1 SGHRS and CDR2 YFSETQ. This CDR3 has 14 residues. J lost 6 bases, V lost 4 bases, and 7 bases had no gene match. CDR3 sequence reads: CASSERGRGNEQFF. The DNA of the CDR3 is TGCGCCAGCAGCGAAAGGGGGCGAGGCAATGAGCAGTTCTTC.

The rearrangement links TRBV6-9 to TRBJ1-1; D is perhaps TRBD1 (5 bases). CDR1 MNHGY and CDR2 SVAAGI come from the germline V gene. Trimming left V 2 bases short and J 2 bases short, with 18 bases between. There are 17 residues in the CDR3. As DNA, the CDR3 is TGTGCCAGCAGTTATCGGGGCCTTTTCAGGGATAACACTGAAGCTTTCTTT. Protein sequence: CASSYRGLFRDNTEAFF.

The CDR3: CASSPRQGAVEQYF. CDR3 sequence (DNA): TGTGCCAGCTCACCCCGACAGGGGGCGGTCGAGCAGTACTTC. The chain combines TRBV18 with TRBJ2-7; TRBD1 aligns across 10 bases. The germline gives CDR1 KGHSH, CDR2 LQKENI. J gave up 6 bases and V 3 bases, and 5 bases lay outside the gene matches. The CDR3 runs to 14 residues.

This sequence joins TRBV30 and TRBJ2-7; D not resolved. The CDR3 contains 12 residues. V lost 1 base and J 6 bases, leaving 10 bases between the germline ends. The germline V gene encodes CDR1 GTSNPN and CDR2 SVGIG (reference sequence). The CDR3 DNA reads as TGTGCCTGGAGTGATACCTGGAGCGAGCAGTACTTC. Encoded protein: CAWSDTWSEQYF. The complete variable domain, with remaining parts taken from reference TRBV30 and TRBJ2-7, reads SQTIHQWPATLVQPVGSPLSLECTVEGTSNPNLYWYRQAAGRGLQLLFYSVGIGQISSEVPQNLSASRPQDRQFILSSKKLLLSDSGFYLCAWSDTWSEQYFGPGTRLTVT.

CDR3 sequence reads: CASKPSTSGALYNEQFF. DNA of the CDR3: TGTGCCAGCAAACCAAGCACTAGCGGAGCCCTCTACAATGAGCAGTTCTTC. The V gene is TRBV3-1 (or the pseudogene TRBV3-2), the J gene TRBJ2-1, with TRBD2 identical over 8 bases. The germline CDR1 and CDR2 sequences are LGHDT and YNNKEL (reference sequence). V lost 7 bases to trimming and J lost 3 bases; unmatched junction nucleotides: 14. This CDR3 contains 17 residues.

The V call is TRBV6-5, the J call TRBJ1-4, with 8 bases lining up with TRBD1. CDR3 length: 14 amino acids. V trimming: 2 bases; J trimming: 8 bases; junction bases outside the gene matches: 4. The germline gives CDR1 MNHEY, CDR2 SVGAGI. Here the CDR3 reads CASSYGQGAEKLFF. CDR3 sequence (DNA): TGTGCCAGCAGTTACGGTCAGGGGGCCGAAAAACTGTTTTTT.

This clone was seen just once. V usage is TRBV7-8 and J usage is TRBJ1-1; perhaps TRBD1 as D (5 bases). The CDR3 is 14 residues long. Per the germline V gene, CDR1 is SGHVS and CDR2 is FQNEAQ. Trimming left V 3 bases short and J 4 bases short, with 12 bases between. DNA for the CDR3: TGTGCCAGCAGCTTCCAGGGAGGTGGCACTGAAGCTTTCTTT. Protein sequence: CASSFQGGGTEAFF.

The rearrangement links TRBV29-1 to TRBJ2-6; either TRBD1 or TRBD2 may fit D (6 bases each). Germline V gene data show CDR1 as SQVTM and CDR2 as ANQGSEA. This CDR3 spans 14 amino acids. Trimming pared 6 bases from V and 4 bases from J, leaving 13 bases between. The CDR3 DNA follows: TGCAGCGTGGAGGGGGGCTCCGGGGCCAACGTCCTGACTTTC. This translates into CSVEGGSGANVLTF. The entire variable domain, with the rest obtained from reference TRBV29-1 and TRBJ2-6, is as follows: SAVISQKPSRDICQRGTSLTIQCQVDSQVTMMFWYRQQPGQSLTLIATANQGSEATYESGFVIDKFPISRPNLTFSTLTVSNMSPEDSSIYLCSVEGGSGANVLTFGAGSRLTVL.

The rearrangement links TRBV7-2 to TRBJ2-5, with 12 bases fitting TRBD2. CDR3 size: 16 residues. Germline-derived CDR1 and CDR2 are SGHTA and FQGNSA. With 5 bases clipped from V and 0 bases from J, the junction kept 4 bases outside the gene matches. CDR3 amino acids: CASSRGLAGDQETQYF. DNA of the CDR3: TGTGCCAGCAGCCGGGGACTAGCGGGCGACCAAGAGACCCAGTACTTC.

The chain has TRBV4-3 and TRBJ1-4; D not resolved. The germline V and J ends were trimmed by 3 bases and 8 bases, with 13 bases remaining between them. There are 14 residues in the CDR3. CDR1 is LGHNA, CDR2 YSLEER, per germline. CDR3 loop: CASSHKTSGEKLFF. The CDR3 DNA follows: TGCGCCAGCAGCCACAAAACCTCTGGGGAAAAACTGTTTTTT.

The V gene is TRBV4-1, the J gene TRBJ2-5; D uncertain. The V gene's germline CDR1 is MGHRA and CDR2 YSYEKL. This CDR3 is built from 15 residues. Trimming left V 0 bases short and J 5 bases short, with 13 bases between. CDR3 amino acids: CASSQDGYRQETQYF. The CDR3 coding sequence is TGCGCCAGCAGCCAAGATGGGTACCGTCAGGAGACCCAGTACTTC.

CDR3 in amino acids: CASTSQWTSNEQFF. The CDR3, as DNA: TGTGCCAGCACCTCACAGTGGACCAGCAATGAGCAGTTCTTC. The chain employs TRBV6-5 and TRBJ2-1; no clear D. This CDR3 has 14 amino acids. The germline V gene encodes CDR1 MNHEY and CDR2 SVGAGI. V lost 7 bases and J lost 6, with 16 bases in between.

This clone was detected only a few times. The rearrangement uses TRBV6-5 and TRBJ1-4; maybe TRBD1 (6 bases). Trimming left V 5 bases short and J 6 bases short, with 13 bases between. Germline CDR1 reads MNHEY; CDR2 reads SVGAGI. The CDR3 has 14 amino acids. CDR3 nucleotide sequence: TGTGCCAGCAGTAAACAGGGTGTCGATGAAAAACTGTTTTTT. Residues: CASSKQGVDEKLFF.

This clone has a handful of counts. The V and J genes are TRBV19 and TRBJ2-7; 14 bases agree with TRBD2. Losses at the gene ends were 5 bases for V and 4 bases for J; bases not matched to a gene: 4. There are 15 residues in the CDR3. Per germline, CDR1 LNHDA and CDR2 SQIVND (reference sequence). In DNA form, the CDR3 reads TGTGCCAGTAGTTGGACTAGCGGGAGGAGGTACGAGCAGTACTTC. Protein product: CASSWTSGRRYEQYF.

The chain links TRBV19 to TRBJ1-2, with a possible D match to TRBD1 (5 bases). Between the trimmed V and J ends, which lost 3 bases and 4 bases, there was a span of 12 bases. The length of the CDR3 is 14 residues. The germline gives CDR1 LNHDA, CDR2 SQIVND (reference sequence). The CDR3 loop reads CASSIGTSPYGYTF. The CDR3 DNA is TGTGCCAGTAGTATCGGGACCTCACCCTATGGCTACACCTTC.